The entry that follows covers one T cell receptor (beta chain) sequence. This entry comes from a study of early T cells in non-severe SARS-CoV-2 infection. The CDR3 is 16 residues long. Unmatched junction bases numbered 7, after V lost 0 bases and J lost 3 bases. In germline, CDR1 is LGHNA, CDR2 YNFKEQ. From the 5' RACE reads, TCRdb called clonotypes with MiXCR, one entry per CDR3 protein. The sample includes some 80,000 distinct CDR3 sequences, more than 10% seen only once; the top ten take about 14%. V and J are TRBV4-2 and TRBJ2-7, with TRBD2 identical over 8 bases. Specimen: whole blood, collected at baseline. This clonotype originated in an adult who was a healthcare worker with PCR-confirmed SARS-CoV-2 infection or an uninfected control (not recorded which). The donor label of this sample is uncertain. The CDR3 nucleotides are TGTGCCAGCAGCCAAGACCAAACTAGCGGCTTCTACGAGCAGTACTTC. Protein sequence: CASSQDQTSGFYEQYF.